Described below is a single TCR beta chain sequence and its context. Its target is unknown. 13 Jbeta primers and 60 Vbeta primers were used for the PCR. Profiled with immunoSEQ multiplex PCR; TCRdb holds only in-frame clones, not every one. Of 50,000 to 65,000 clones detected, more than 60% appear once; the ten largest clones hold 45% to 60%. With 7 bases removed from V and 4 bases from J, the gap between germline ends came to 14 bases. Germline V gene lookup returns CDR1 SGHVT and CDR2 SQSDAQ. The CDR3 covers 13 residues. This record comes from a study of cytomegalovirus exposure and HLA in healthy donors. Study-wide points: Researchers reported from a later analysis that most CMV-associated TCR beta chains appeared HLA-restricted.

Sequences were obtained from PBMCs. This clonotype originated in a man aged 50-60 years in good health and CMV-seropositive. V and J are TRBV7-4 and TRBJ2-7, with D tentatively TRBD1 (6 bases). CDR3 coding DNA: TGTGCCAGCAACTTGAAAGGGGGTTACGAGCAGTACTTC. It specifies CASNLKGGYEQYF. The full variable domain, rest sourced from reference TRBV7-4 and TRBJ2-7, is GAGVSQSPRYKVAKRGRDVALRCDSISGHVTLYWYRQTLGQGSEVLTYSQSDAQRDKSGRPSGRFSAERPERSVSTLKIQRTEQGDSAVYLCASNLKGGYEQYFGPGTRLTVT.